Following are 12 T cell receptor beta chains from one sample sequenced in a study of blood T cell repertoires in COVID-19. Data came from immunoSEQ multiplex PCR; TCRdb stores just in-frame clones and leaves some out. The sample comprises more than 15,000 clones, around nine tenths of which are singletons, and 7.7% rests with the top ten. Sequencing was performed on peripheral blood. Every receptor here comes from a woman aged 55-75 years with active COVID-19.

The J gene is TRBJ2-5, the V gene TRBV7-8; D possibly corresponds to TRBD2 (7 bases). The V end was cut by 2 bases, the J end by 4 bases, with 14 bases between. Per the germline V gene, CDR1 is SGHVS and CDR2 is FQNEAQ. There are 15 residues in the CDR3. CDR3 DNA: TGTGCCAGCAGCTTACTAGCTCGGGGGGCAGAGACCCAGTACTTC. Protein sequence: CASSLLARGAETQYF. The full variable domain, rest sourced from reference TRBV7-8 and TRBJ2-5, is GAGVSQSPRYKVAKRGQDVALRCDPISGHVSLFWYQQALGQGPEFLTYFQNEAQLDKSGLPSDRFFAERPEGSVSTLKIQRTQQEDSAVYLCASSLLARGAETQYFGPGTRLLVL.

The chain combines TRBV3-1 (or the pseudogene TRBV3-2) with TRBJ1-2; the D gene is possibly TRBD1 (5 bases). The V and J ends lost 8 bases and 8 bases respectively, with 21 bases between them. The CDR3 spans 14 residues. Germline CDR1 is LGHDT and CDR2 is YNNKEL (reference sequence). The CDR3 DNA follows: TGTGCCAGCTCCCCTTCGGAGGGGATAGGAGGCTACACCTTC. Amino acid sequence: CASSPSEGIGGYTF.

This rearrangement joins TRBV27 to TRBJ2-3, with TRBD1 identical over 7 bases. Unmatched junction bases numbered 7, after V lost 3 bases and J lost 4 bases. CDR1 and CDR2 (germline): MNHEY, SMNVEV (reference sequence). The CDR3 is 15 residues long. The CDR3 reads CASSLIGGAADTQYF. The CDR3 nucleotides read TGTGCCAGCAGTTTGATAGGGGGCGCGGCAGATACGCAGTATTTT.

This clone has a single count. The genes are TRBV7-6 and TRBJ2-3; D not resolved. The CDR3 length is 15 residues. V lost 5 bases and J lost 0, with 12 bases in between. Germline V gives CDR1 SGHVS, CDR2 FNYEAQ. CDR3 DNA sequence: TGTGCCAGCAGCCTGTCTAGTTTTAGCACAGATACGCAGTATTTT. It specifies CASSLSSFSTDTQYF. Together with reference TRBV7-6 and TRBJ2-3, the CDR3 gives the full variable domain: GAGVSQSPRYKVTKRGQDVALRCDPISGHVSLYWYRQALGQGPEFLTYFNYEAQQDKSGLPNDRFSAERPEGSISTLTIQRTEQRDSAMYRCASSLSSFSTDTQYFGPGTRLTVL.

V and J are TRBV5-1 and TRBJ2-1; 7 bases fit TRBD1. The CDR3 loop spans 15 amino acids. Trimming removed 4 bases from V and 3 bases from J; junction bases left unmatched: 7. Germline CDR1 and CDR2: SGHRS and YFSETQ. The DNA of the CDR3 is TGCGCCAGCAGCCTAACAGGGGACCGCTACAATGAGCAGTTCTTC. Protein sequence: CASSLTGDRYNEQFF.

The chain is built from TRBV18 and TRBJ2-1; TRBD2 agrees at 12 bases. The CDR3 extends over 17 amino acids. From germline, CDR1 is KGHSH and CDR2 LQKENI. Germline trimming cut 4 bases from V and 4 bases from J; bases unmatched to any gene: 8. As DNA, the CDR3 is TGTGCCAGCTCACAACAGACTAGCGGGGGCCCATACAATGAGCAGTTCTTC. Residues: CASSQQTSGGPYNEQFF.

V and J are TRBV2 and TRBJ2-3; TRBD2 aligns across 7 bases. Germline loops: CDR1 SNHLY, CDR2 FYNNEI. V was pared by 7 bases and J by 6 bases, with 16 bases of the junction left unmatched. This CDR3 is built from 16 residues. CDR3 in amino acids: CASIVYTGGRLDTQYF. The CDR3 coding sequence is TGTGCCAGCATTGTTTATACGGGGGGACGTTTGGATACGCAGTATTTT.

The chain couples TRBV5-4 to TRBJ2-5, with D perhaps TRBD2 (7 bases). Trimming took off 4 bases at V and 5 bases at J, with 12 bases between the two ends. CDR1 and CDR2 (germline): SGHNT, YYREEE (reference sequence). This CDR3 has 13 residues. CDR3 DNA: TGTGCCAGCAGCAGCCGGGGGGCGGAGACCCAGTACTTC. Translating gives CASSSRGAETQYF.

The chain has TRBV6-5 and TRBJ2-3, with D tentatively TRBD1 (8 bases). V was pared by 6 bases and J by 1 base, with 14 bases between. The CDR3 runs to 15 residues. Germline V gene lookup returns CDR1 MNHEY and CDR2 SVGAGI. CDR3 sequence: CASRQTGGGTDTQYF. For the CDR3, the DNA is TGTGCCAGCAGACAAACAGGGGGGGGCACAGATACGCAGTATTTT.

V is TRBV29-1 and J is TRBJ2-5, with D tentatively TRBD1 (6 bases). CDR1 is SQVTM and CDR2 is ANQGSEA in the germline V gene. The CDR3 is 13 amino acids. Trimming left V 6 bases short and J 5 bases short, with 16 bases between. The CDR3 coding sequence is TGCAGCGTCACACGAGGGGGACCCGAGACCCAGTACTTC. Its protein is CSVTRGGPETQYF.

The genes are TRBV25-1 and TRBJ1-6; D perhaps matches TRBD1 (6 bases). The CDR3 consists of 14 residues. Trimming stripped 2 bases from V and 7 bases from J, with 9 bases between. Per germline, CDR1 MGHDK and CDR2 SYGVNS. This CDR3 reads CASSENRENSPLHF. CDR3 nucleotide sequence: TGTGCCAGCAGTGAAAACAGGGAGAATTCACCCCTCCACTTT.

The chain has TRBV15 and TRBJ2-5; TRBD2 aligns across 10 bases. Germline V gene sequence: CDR1 LNHNV, CDR2 YYDKDF (reference sequence). Trimming removed 2 bases from V and 5 bases from J; junction bases left unmatched: 5. This CDR3 has 15 residues. The CDR3: CATSRPSGGLETQYF. CDR3 nucleotides: TGTGCCACCAGCAGACCTAGCGGGGGCCTTGAGACCCAGTACTTC.